This TCR beta chain was observed in a study of cytomegalovirus exposure and HLA in healthy donors. Study background: Previous work identified 100 million or so unique TCR beta sequences from roughly 170 million T cells.

This PCR relied on a set of 60 Vbeta primers and 13 Jbeta primers. In the original workflow: Roughly 12 million shared chains were among approximately 80 million unique TCR beta chains counted in a later analysis. Assay used: immunoSEQ multiplex PCR; TCRdb lists only in-frame clones, some missing. The D gene and trimming were derived from the DNA, and the V and J assignments and clone size from that table. The sample lists 100,000 to 150,000 clones; 80% were seen once. Study conclusions and caveats: The CMV antigen specificity of a few CMV-associated chains was confirmed through in vitro analysis. Earlier analysis yielded a pattern in which most TCR beta V segments were productive about 90% or about 30% of the time.

Points on this clone: Its antigen is still unknown.

The specimen sequenced was PBMCs. This TCR came from a man aged 35-49 years in good health and CMV-seronegative.

This CDR3 is CASSFQGQNYEQYF. In DNA form, the CDR3 reads TGTGCCAGCAGCTTTCAGGGGCAGAACTACGAGCAGTACTTC. This chain connects TRBV5-5 to TRBJ2-7; perhaps TRBD1 as D (6 bases). Trimming took 2 bases from V and 3 from J, leaving 12 bases between them. In germline, CDR1 is SGHKS, CDR2 YYEKEE (reference sequence). This CDR3 has 14 amino acids.